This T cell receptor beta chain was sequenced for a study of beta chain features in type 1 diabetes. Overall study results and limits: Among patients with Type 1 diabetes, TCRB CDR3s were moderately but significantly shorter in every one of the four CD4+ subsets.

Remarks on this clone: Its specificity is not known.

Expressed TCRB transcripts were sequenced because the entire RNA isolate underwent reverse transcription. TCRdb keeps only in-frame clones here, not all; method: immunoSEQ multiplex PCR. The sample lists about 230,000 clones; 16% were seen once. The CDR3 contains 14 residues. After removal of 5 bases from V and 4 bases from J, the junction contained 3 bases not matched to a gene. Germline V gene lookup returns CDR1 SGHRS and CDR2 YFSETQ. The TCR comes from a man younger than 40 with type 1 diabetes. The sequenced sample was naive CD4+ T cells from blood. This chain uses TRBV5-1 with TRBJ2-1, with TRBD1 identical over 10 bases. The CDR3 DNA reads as TGCGCCAGCAGTCAGGACAGGGGGTACAATGAGCAGTTCTTC. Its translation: CASSQDRGYNEQFF. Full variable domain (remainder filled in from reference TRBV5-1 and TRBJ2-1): KAGVTQTPRYLIKTRGQQVTLSCSPISGHRSVSWYQQTPGQGLQFLFEYFSETQRNKGNFPGRFSGRQFSNSRSEMNVSTLELGDSALYLCASSQDRGYNEQFFGPGTRLTVL.